The T cell receptor beta chain under discussion was sequenced for a study of human T cells and chemical hapten exposure. Study in general: Across samples, TCR yields varied, mostly owing to small differences in pooled library volumes.

Between the trimmed V and J ends, which lost 5 bases and 0 bases, there was a span of 13 bases. Germline assignment: CDR1 GTSNPN and CDR2 SVGIG (reference sequence). The CDR3 runs 14 residues. It was from unfractionated whole blood that total RNA was extracted. In the original analysis: A per-sample median of roughly 97,000 TCRs was observed, with a range of about 23,224 to 690,600. TCRdb used MiXCR to reprocess the 5' RACE reads, holding one entry per CDR3 protein. None of the V and J calls come from the authors' own analysis; TCRdb made them. In the table there are around 82,000 distinct CDR3 sequences, less than 9.5% of which are singletons.

The chain combines TRBV30 with TRBJ1-1; tentatively, D is TRBD1 (5 bases). This sequence was found in a male donor in good health. The CDR3 DNA sequence: TGTGCCTGGGGACCGGGACCGATGAACACTGAAGCTTTCTTT. As protein: CAWGPGPMNTEAFF.